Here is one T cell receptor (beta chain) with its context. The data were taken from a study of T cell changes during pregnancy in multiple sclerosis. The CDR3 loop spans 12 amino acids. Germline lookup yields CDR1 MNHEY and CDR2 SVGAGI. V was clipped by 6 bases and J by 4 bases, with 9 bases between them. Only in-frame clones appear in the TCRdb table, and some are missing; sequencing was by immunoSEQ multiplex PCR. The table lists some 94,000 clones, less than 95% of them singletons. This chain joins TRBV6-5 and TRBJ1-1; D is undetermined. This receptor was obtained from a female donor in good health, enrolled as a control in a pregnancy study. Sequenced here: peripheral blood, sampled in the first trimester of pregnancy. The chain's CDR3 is CASSQGSTEAFF. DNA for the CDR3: TGTGCCAGCAGCCAAGGGAGCACTGAAGCTTTCTTT.